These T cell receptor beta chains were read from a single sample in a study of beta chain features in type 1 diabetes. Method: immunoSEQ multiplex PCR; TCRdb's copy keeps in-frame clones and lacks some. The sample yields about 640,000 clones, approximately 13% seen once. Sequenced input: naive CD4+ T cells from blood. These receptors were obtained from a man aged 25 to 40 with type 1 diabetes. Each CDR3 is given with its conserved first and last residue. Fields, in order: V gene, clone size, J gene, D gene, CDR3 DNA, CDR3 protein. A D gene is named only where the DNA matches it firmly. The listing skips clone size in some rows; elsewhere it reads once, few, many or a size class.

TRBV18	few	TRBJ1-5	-	TGTGCCAGCTCACCGGGGGGCAATCAGCCCCAGCATTTT	CASSPGGNQPQHF
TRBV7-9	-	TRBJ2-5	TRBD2	TGTGCCAGCAGCTTCCAGGGGACTAGCGGGGACCAAGAGACCCAGTACTTC	CASSFQGTSGDQETQYF
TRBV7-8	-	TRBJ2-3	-	TGTGCCAGCAGCTTAGCGGATCTCACAGATACGCAGTATTTT	CASSLADLTDTQYF
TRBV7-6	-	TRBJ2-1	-	TGTGCCAGCAGCTTAGTCACCCGGGGTGAGCAGTTCTTC	CASSLVTRGEQFF
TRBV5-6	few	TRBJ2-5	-	TGTGCCAGCAGCCTGGGGGACATTGAGACCCAGTACTTC	CASSLGDIETQYF
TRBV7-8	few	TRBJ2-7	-	TGTGCCAGCAGCCCCCCCCGGAGCAGTCGCGCCTACGAGCAGTACTTC	CASSPPRSSRAYEQYF
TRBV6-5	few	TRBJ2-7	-	TGTGCCAGCAGTTACGGGGCCGGAGGGACCTACGAGCAGTACTTC	CASSYGAGGTYEQYF
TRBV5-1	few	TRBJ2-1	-	TGCGCCAGCAGCTCTCGGGGGGCATCCTACAATGAGCAGTTCTTC	CASSSRGASYNEQFF
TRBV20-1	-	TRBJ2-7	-	TGCAGTGCTAGCTTCCGGGACGAGCAGTACTTC	CSASFRDEQYF
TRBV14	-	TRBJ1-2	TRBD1	TGTGCCAGCAGCCTTACAGGGGTCCACTATGGCTACACCTTC	CASSLTGVHYGYTF
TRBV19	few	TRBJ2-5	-	TGTGCCAGTAGTGAAAGGGACCAAGAGACCCAGTACTTC	CASSERDQETQYF
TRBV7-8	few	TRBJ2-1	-	TGTGCCAGCAGCTTTAGAAGTCAGGGTAACAATGAGCAGTTCTTC	CASSFRSQGNNEQFF
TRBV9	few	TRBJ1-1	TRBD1	TGTGCCAGCAGCGTAGCTCCGGGACAGAGCACTGAAGCTTTCTTT	CASSVAPGQSTEAFF
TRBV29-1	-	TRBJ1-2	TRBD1	TGCAGCGTTCACGGGACAGCCGATAACTATGGCTACACCTTC	CSVHGTADNYGYTF
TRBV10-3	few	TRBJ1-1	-	TGTGCCATCAGACACAGACAGGACGGGTTGAACACTGAAGCTTTCTTT	CAIRHRQDGLNTEAFF
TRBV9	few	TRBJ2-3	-	TGTGCCAGCAGCCAGGGACAAAGCACAGATACGCAGTATTTT	CASSQGQSTDTQYF
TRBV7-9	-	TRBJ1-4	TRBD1	TGTGCCAGCATCCTCACAGGGGTTCCCAATGAAAAACTGTTTTTT	CASILTGVPNEKLFF
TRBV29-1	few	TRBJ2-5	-	TGCAGCGTTGTGGCAGCACAAGAGACCCAGTACTTC	CSVVAAQETQYF
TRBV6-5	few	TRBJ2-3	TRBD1	TGTGCCAGCAGTTACATGAAGGGGGCAACAGATACGCAGTATTTT	CASSYMKGATDTQYF
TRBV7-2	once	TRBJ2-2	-	TGTGCCAGCAGCGCTGACACCGGGGAGCTGTTTTTT	CASSADTGELFF
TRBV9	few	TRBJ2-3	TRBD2	TGTGCCAGCTCCTCTAGCGGGGGGGCCGTCGATACGCAGTATTTT	CASSSSGGAVDTQYF
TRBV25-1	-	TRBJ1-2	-	TGTGCCAGCAGTGACGAAGGACAGAGAAACTATGGCTACACCTTC	CASSDEGQRNYGYTF
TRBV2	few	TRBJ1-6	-	TGTGCCAGCAATGGACAGTTGAATTCACCCCTCCACTTT	CASNGQLNSPLHF
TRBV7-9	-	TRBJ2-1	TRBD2	TGTGCCAGCAGCGGTAGCGGGGGGGCGCAGTTCTTC	CASSGSGGAQFF
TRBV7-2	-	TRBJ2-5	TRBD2	TGTGCCAGCAGCCCACGACTAGCGGGGGACCAAGAGACCCAGTACTTC	CASSPRLAGDQETQYF
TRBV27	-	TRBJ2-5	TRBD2	TGTGCCAGCAGTTTACTCCGGGGGGGCCGAGAGACCCAGTACTTC	CASSLLRGGRETQYF
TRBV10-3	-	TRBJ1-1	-	TGTGCCATCAGTGTGCAGGGGTACACTGAAGCTTTCTTT	CAISVQGYTEAFF